Listed below are T cell receptor beta chains from one sample, sequenced in a study of graft-versus-host responses after intestinal transplantation. The antigens for these receptors are not known. Generated by immunoSEQ multiplex PCR, the TCRdb table keeps only in-frame clones and is missing some. The sample consists of about 90,000 clones, roughly 89% of them appearing once. Sequencing used unstimulated CD4+ T cells sorted from spleen or lymph node cells, obtained before intestinal transplant. These receptors came from a human donor who received an intestinal transplant. Each CDR3 is given with its conserved first and last residue. D genes are given only for firm matches. Size values are once, few and many counts, or a class for expanded clones, and some rows have none.

j_call d_call v_call clone_size cdr3_aa cdr3_nt
TRBJ2-1 TRBD1 TRBV10-3 - CAISDRDRGNNEQFF TGTGCCATCAGTGATAGGGACAGGGGGAACAATGAGCAGTTCTTC
TRBJ1-6 - TRBV4-1 - CASSQFWTESSPLHF TGCGCCAGCAGCCAATTCTGGACAGAATCTTCACCCCTCCACTTT
TRBJ1-3 - TRBV5-1 - CASSLARGNTIYF TGCGCCAGCAGCTTGGCTCGTGGAAACACCATATATTTT
TRBJ2-1 TRBD2 TRBV7-9 - CASSLEAGEFEQFF TGTGCCAGCAGCTTAGAGGCGGGAGAGTTTGAGCAGTTCTTC
TRBJ1-4 TRBD1 TRBV28 - CASLPTGQGSTNEKLFF TGTGCCAGCCTGCCCACGGGACAGGGTTCAACTAATGAAAAACTGTTTTTT
TRBJ2-7 - TRBV10-2 - CASSEYGESLSYEQYF TGCGCCAGCAGTGAGTACGGGGAAAGCCTCTCCTACGAGCAGTACTTC
TRBJ2-5 - TRBV27 once CASSFRQQETQYF TGTGCCAGCAGTTTCAGACAGCAAGAGACCCAGTACTTC
TRBJ2-7 - TRBV28 - CASSLLVQGSRQYF TGTGCCAGCAGTTTATTGGTGCAGGGGAGTCGGCAGTACTTC
TRBJ1-2 TRBD1 TRBV6-1 - CASSYRQGNGYTF TGTGCCAGCAGCTATAGACAGGGGAATGGCTACACCTTC
TRBJ2-7 TRBD2 TRBV28 - CASSSGTSSYEQYF TGTGCCAGCAGTTCGGGGACTAGTTCCTACGAGCAGTACTTC
TRBJ2-4 TRBD1 TRBV2 - CASSGTGAKNIQYF TGTGCCAGCTCTGGGACAGGGGCCAAAAACATTCAGTACTTC
TRBJ2-7 TRBD1 TRBV6-5 - CASSRTGGGQYF TGTGCCAGCAGTAGGACAGGGGGCGGGCAGTACTTC
TRBJ2-7 TRBD1 TRBV6-1 - CASSVTGGAEQYF TGTGCCAGCAGTGTGACAGGGGGTGCCGAGCAGTACTTC
TRBJ1-6 - TRBV6-1 - CASRQNGDSPLHF TGTGCCAGCAGGCAAAACGGGGATTCACCCCTCCACTTT
TRBJ2-3 TRBD2 TRBV2 - CASSEARGASGTDTQYF TGTGCCAGCAGTGAAGCGAGAGGGGCTAGCGGGACAGATACGCAGTATTTT
TRBJ2-1 - TRBV6-5 - CASFGLLGHEQFF TGTGCCAGCTTCGGACTCCTGGGCCATGAGCAGTTCTTC
TRBJ2-7 - TRBV15 - CATSRDSLRVAGEQYF TGTGCCACCAGCAGAGATTCGTTGCGGGTAGCTGGCGAGCAGTACTTC
TRBJ1-3 - TRBV6-1 - CASDRKLGNTIYF TGTGCCAGCGACCGGAAGCTTGGAAACACCATATATTTT
TRBJ1-4 - TRBV11-2 - CASSLNLRGVWATNEKLFF TGTGCCAGCAGCCTTAACCTAAGGGGGGTTTGGGCAACTAATGAAAAACTGTTTTTT
TRBJ2-2 - TRBV14 - CASSRGLPTNTGELFF TGTGCCAGCAGCCGGGGACTCCCAACGAACACCGGGGAGCTGTTTTTT
TRBJ2-6 - TRBV5-1 few CASSRDDSGANVLTF TGCGCCAGCAGCCGGGACGACTCTGGGGCCAACGTCCTGACTTTC
TRBJ2-1 TRBD2 TRBV7-7 once CASSLQPPSGSYNEQFF TGTGCCAGCAGCTTACAACCTCCTAGCGGTAGTTACAATGAGCAGTTCTTC
TRBJ1-2 - TRBV6-6 once CASSQTGTYDYGYTF TGTGCCAGCAGTCAGACAGGTACCTACGACTATGGCTACACCTTC
TRBJ2-5 TRBD1 TRBV19 - CASSPPGTVSETQYF TGTGCCAGTAGTCCCCCCGGGACAGTAAGTGAGACCCAGTACTTC
TRBJ2-3 TRBD2 TRBV2 - CASRTVAGEDTQYF TGTGCCAGCAGGACAGTAGCGGGAGAAGATACGCAGTATTTT
TRBJ2-7 - TRBV25-1 - CASSGLATPYEQYF TGTGCCAGCAGTGGGCTAGCGACTCCCTACGAGCAGTACTTC
TRBJ1-4 - TRBV7-6 - CASSPAPNRNEKLFF TGTGCCAGCAGCCCCGCTCCCAACCGTAATGAAAAACTGTTTTTT
TRBJ2-7 - TRBV28 - CAPAPTVPGTYEQYF TGTGCCCCCGCCCCGACAGTGCCGGGAACCTACGAGCAGTACTTC
TRBJ2-1 - TRBV25-1 - CASSRLEVSYNEQFF TGTGCCAGCAGCCGACTAGAGGTCTCCTACAATGAGCAGTTCTTC
TRBJ2-7 - TRBV28 - CASSLPGQPYEQYF TGTGCCAGCAGTTTACCGGGACAACCCTACGAGCAGTACTTC
TRBJ1-2 - TRBV28 - CASSVGAYGYTF TGTGCCAGCAGTGTTGGGGCCTATGGCTACACCTTC
TRBJ2-7 TRBD2 TRBV6-6 - CASTSGLAGAAGEQYF TGTGCCAGCACCAGCGGACTAGCGGGAGCAGCTGGCGAGCAGTACTTC
TRBJ2-7 - TRBV18 - CASSPRSADSYEQYF TGTGCCAGCTCACCACGGTCGGCCGACTCCTACGAGCAGTACTTC
TRBJ2-7 - TRBV27 - CASSLGTHYEQYF TGTGCCAGCAGTCTGGGGACCCACTACGAGCAGTACTTC
TRBJ2-1 - TRBV9 - CASTLGVSSYNEQFF TGTGCCAGCACCCTCGGCGTGAGCTCCTACAATGAGCAGTTCTTC
TRBJ2-1 - TRBV5-1 - CASSLQGPNEQFF TGCGCCAGCAGCTTACAGGGTCCCAATGAGCAGTTCTTC
TRBJ2-7 - TRBV5-1 - CASSLEQTSYEQYF TGCGCCAGCAGCTTAGAACAGACCTCCTACGAGCAGTACTTC
TRBJ2-7 - TRBV27 - CASRSTGTHSYEQYF TGTGCCAGCAGATCAACCGGGACCCATTCCTACGAGCAGTACTTC
TRBJ2-1 TRBD1 TRBV25-1 - CASSDWGTGALREQFF TGTGCCAGCAGTGACTGGGGGACAGGGGCCTTGAGGGAGCAGTTCTTC
TRBJ2-7 - TRBV19 - CASSRDPEGYEQYF TGTGCCAGTAGTCGGGACCCCGAGGGCTACGAGCAGTACTTC
TRBJ2-3 TRBD2 TRBV27 - CASSLAGAADTQYF TGTGCCAGCAGTTTAGCGGGAGCCGCAGATACGCAGTATTTT
TRBJ2-7 TRBD2 TRBV28 once CASSLRLAGPRHYEQYF TGTGCCAGCAGTTTACGACTAGCGGGACCGCGGCACTACGAGCAGTACTTC
TRBJ2-6 - TRBV19 - CASSIARGSGANVLTF TGTGCCAGTAGTATAGCAAGGGGATCTGGGGCCAACGTCCTGACTTTC
TRBJ1-4 TRBD1 TRBV5-1 - CASSRRTGGNEKLFF TGCGCCAGCAGCCGTCGGACAGGGGGAAATGAAAAACTGTTTTTT
TRBJ1-1 TRBD1 TRBV6-1 - CASRGTGGTTEAFF TGTGCCAGCAGGGGGACAGGGGGCACCACTGAAGCTTTCTTT
TRBJ2-1 TRBD2 TRBV29-1 - CSVGTSGYNEQFF TGCAGCGTTGGGACTAGCGGGTACAATGAGCAGTTCTTC
TRBJ2-3 - TRBV19 - CASATVGSTQYF TGTGCCAGCGCAACCGTAGGCTCTACGCAGTATTTT
TRBJ1-5 - TRBV19 once CASSTGGQAGQPQHF TGTGCCAGTAGTACTGGGGGGCAGGCGGGTCAGCCCCAGCATTTT
TRBJ2-3 - TRBV14 - CASSQDLLGVFTDTQYF TGTGCCAGCAGCCAAGATCTTTTGGGAGTCTTCACAGATACGCAGTATTTT
TRBJ2-7 TRBD1 TRBV5-6 - CASSPTGQVSYEQYF TGTGCCAGCAGCCCCACGGGACAGGTGTCCTACGAGCAGTACTTC
TRBJ1-2 - TRBV6-5 - CASSYLGGNYGYTF TGTGCCAGCAGTTACTTGGGGGGGAACTATGGCTACACCTTC
TRBJ2-3 - TRBV5-4 - CASSFRETDTQYF TGTGCCAGCAGCTTCAGAGAGACAGATACGCAGTATTTT